The rows below give T cell receptor beta chains drawn from one sample of a study of shared clonotypes between healthy human individuals. Produced via immunoSEQ multiplex PCR; TCRdb's table is partial and in-frame only. The data contain roughly 1,100,000 clones, around four fifths of them singletons. The sample taken for sequencing was memory CD4+ T cells sorted from blood. These receptors were collected from a man younger than 30 in good health. The CDR3 runs from the conserved cysteine through the conserved F or W. D genes are given only for firm matches. Part of the rows lack a size; the others show once, few, many or a class for expanded clones.

d_call	clone_size	v_call	j_call	cdr3_nt	cdr3_aa
TRBD1	few	TRBV6-5	TRBJ1-1	TGTGCCAGCAGCTTCGGACAGGGTGAAGCTTTCTTT	CASSFGQGEAFF
.	.	TRBV6-5	TRBJ1-2	TGTGCCAGCAGTTACAGGGGACTCTATGGCTACACCTTC	CASSYRGLYGYTF
.	.	TRBV25-1	TRBJ2-1	TGTGCCAGCAGAGGTGGGGCGTACAATGAGCAGTTCTTC	CASRGGAYNEQFF
.	.	TRBV4-1	TRBJ1-3	TGCGCCAGCAGCCAGCCCAGGGAGGCCCGAAACACCATATATTTT	CASSQPREARNTIYF
.	.	TRBV6-5	TRBJ1-1	TGTGCCAGCCAGGAGAACACTGAAGCTTTCTTT	CASQENTEAFF
.	.	TRBV5-1	TRBJ2-1	TGCGCCAGCAGCCCCTCGACTAAGTACAATGAGCAGTTCTTC	CASSPSTKYNEQFF
.	.	TRBV10-3	TRBJ1-3	TGTGCCATCAGTGAGTCGGGGCAGGGAAACACCATATATTTT	CAISESGQGNTIYF
.	.	TRBV6-1	TRBJ1-5	TGTGCCAGCAGTGATTCTAAGGGTTATCAGCCCCAGCATTTT	CASSDSKGYQPQHF
.	few	TRBV7-9	TRBJ1-1	TGTGCCAGCACCCGGAGTAAGGGAGCTTTCTTT	CASTRSKGAFF
.	few	TRBV5-4	TRBJ1-2	TGTGCCAGCAGCTTGGATCCCCAGGGCACCTATGGCTACACCTTC	CASSLDPQGTYGYTF
TRBD1	.	TRBV5-1	TRBJ2-5	TGCGCCAGCACACCGGGACAGTACCAAGAGACCCAGTACTTC	CASTPGQYQETQYF
.	.	TRBV28	TRBJ1-5	TGTGCCAGCAGTTTCATGGGCCGACAGGCAAATCAGCCCCAGCATTTT	CASSFMGRQANQPQHF
.	.	TRBV6-1	TRBJ1-1	TGTGCCAGCAGGCCGGACAAGAACACTGAAGCTTTCTTT	CASRPDKNTEAFF
.	.	TRBV7-2	TRBJ1-2	TGTGCCAGCAGCTTACCCGAGGGGGGAAGGGGGGCGCAAGGCTACACCTTC	CASSLPEGGRGAQGYTF
.	.	TRBV30	TRBJ1-2	TGTGCCTGGAGTCGGGTGAACTATGGCTACACCTTC	CAWSRVNYGYTF
.	.	TRBV10-3	TRBJ2-7	TGTGCCTCCAATGAATTCCCCTACTACGAGCAGTACTTC	CASNEFPYYEQYF
.	.	TRBV7-6	TRBJ2-1	TGTGCCAGCAGCCCACGGACGGACACCTACAATGAGCAGTTCTTC	CASSPRTDTYNEQFF
TRBD1	.	TRBV20-1	TRBJ2-5	TGCAGTGCTTTCGGGACAGAGGCCCAGTACTTC	CSAFGTEAQYF
.	.	TRBV7-9	TRBJ2-6	TGTGCCAGCAGTTTACGCCCGGGTGACTCTGGGGCCAACGTCCTGACTTTC	CASSLRPGDSGANVLTF
.	many	TRBV29-1	TRBJ2-2	TGCAGCGTTTTCGGGCAGTCGAACACCGGGGAGCTGTTTTTT	CSVFGQSNTGELFF
.	.	TRBV7-9	TRBJ1-2	TGTGCCAGCAGCTTAGCGGGGTTCGGCTACACCTTC	CASSLAGFGYTF
.	.	TRBV7-2	TRBJ2-7	TGTGCCAGCAGCGCGGCTTACGAGCAGTACTTC	CASSAAYEQYF
.	.	TRBV5-6	TRBJ2-6	TGTGCCAGCAGCCCCCGAGGGGGTGGGGCCGGGGCCAACGTCCTGACTTTC	CASSPRGGGAGANVLTF
TRBD2	.	TRBV7-9	TRBJ2-2	TGTGCCAGCAGCTTGATAGCGGGTGCGAACACCGGGGAGCTGTTTTTT	CASSLIAGANTGELFF
.	.	TRBV1	TRBJ2-6	TGCACCAGCAGACAAAGTCGGGCCAACGTCCTGACTTTC	CTSRQSRANVLTF
.	once	TRBV10-1	TRBJ1-1	TGCGCCAGCAGCCCAGGGACGAACACTGAAGCTTTCTTT	CASSPGTNTEAFF
TRBD2	.	TRBV6-1	TRBJ2-7	TGTGCCAGCAGGGCCCCGGGACTAGCGAGGTACGAGCAGTACTTC	CASRAPGLARYEQYF
.	.	TRBV30	TRBJ1-4	TGTGCCTGGAGTACAGGACGGGGAACTAATGAAAAACTGTTTTTT	CAWSTGRGTNEKLFF
TRBD1	.	TRBV7-8	TRBJ1-4	TGTGCCAGCAGCCCTGGGACAGGTGGTGAAAAACTGTTTTTT	CASSPGTGGEKLFF
TRBD1	.	TRBV27	TRBJ1-6	TGTGCCAGCAGTCCACACCGGGACAGCTATAATTCACCCCTCCACTTT	CASSPHRDSYNSPLHF
.	.	TRBV5-1	TRBJ1-2	TGCGCCAGCAGTCTAGGAAGCATGACTAACTATGGCTACACCTTC	CASSLGSMTNYGYTF
TRBD1	few	TRBV2	TRBJ1-5	TGTGCCAGCAGTCCCGGGACAGGGAGTCAGCCCCAGCATTTT	CASSPGTGSQPQHF
.	many	TRBV7-3	TRBJ1-6	TGTGCCAGCAGCTTAGGGGCGGGACCACCCCTCCACTTT	CASSLGAGPPLHF
.	once	TRBV11-3	TRBJ2-2	TGTGCCAGCAGCTTCACGAGCGGGGAGCTGTTTTTT	CASSFTSGELFF
.	.	TRBV28	TRBJ1-6	TGTGCCAGCAGTTTGGGGCAGGGAGAGACTTCACCCCTCCACTTT	CASSLGQGETSPLHF
.	.	TRBV7-6	TRBJ2-1	TGTGCCAGCAGCACAAGGGACTCTCGGGGCGGTTACAATGAGCAGTTCTTC	CASSTRDSRGGYNEQFF
.	.	TRBV6-6	TRBJ2-5	TGTGCCAGCAGTCTCTCCGGCCAAGAGACCCAGTACTTC	CASSLSGQETQYF
.	.	TRBV28	TRBJ1-1	TGTGCCAGCGGCCGACAAGTTGCTGAAGCTTTCTTT	CASGRQVAEAFF
TRBD1	few	TRBV5-1	TRBJ1-3	TGCGCCAGCAGCTTGATGCAGGGGGCAGGTGGAAACACCATATATTTT	CASSLMQGAGGNTIYF
TRBD2	.	TRBV7-9	TRBJ2-7	TGTGCCAGTTCACCGGGAGGGTCCTCCTACGAGCAGTACTTC	CASSPGGSSYEQYF
TRBD1	.	TRBV11-2	TRBJ1-1	TGTGCCAGCAGCTTAGGGACAGGGATCGCTGAAGCTTTCTTT	CASSLGTGIAEAFF
TRBD1	.	TRBV2	TRBJ1-5	TGTGCCAGCAGAACCACAGGGGCTTTCGATCAGCCCCAGCATTTT	CASRTTGAFDQPQHF
.	.	TRBV27	TRBJ2-2	TGTGCCAGCAGTTCCGGACTTTGGGCCGGGGAGCTGTTTTTT	CASSSGLWAGELFF
.	.	TRBV7-2	TRBJ1-2	TGTGCCAGCAGCTTACTGGCGGACCTCTATGGCTACACCTTC	CASSLLADLYGYTF
TRBD2	.	TRBV30	TRBJ2-3	TGTGCCTGGAGTTTGACTAGCGGGAAAGATACGCAGTATTTT	CAWSLTSGKDTQYF
.	.	TRBV5-6	TRBJ1-2	TGTGCCAGCAGCTTGGATCCTAGCTATGGCTACACCTTC	CASSLDPSYGYTF
TRBD1	.	TRBV5-1	TRBJ1-5	TGTGCCAGCAGCCGACAGGGCTTTAATCAGCCCCAGCATTTT	CASSRQGFNQPQHF
.	.	TRBV29-1	TRBJ1-1	TGCAGCGTTAGCCCGCCGGGGGCTTTTACTGAAGCTTTCTTT	CSVSPPGAFTEAFF
TRBD1	.	TRBV5-8	TRBJ1-5	TGTGCCAGCAGCTCGGGACAGCTTAGCAATCAGCCCCAGCATTTT	CASSSGQLSNQPQHF
.	.	TRBV19	TRBJ1-5	TGTGCCAGTATTGGGCAGGCCTATAGCAATCAGCCCCAGCATTTT	CASIGQAYSNQPQHF
.	.	TRBV5-1	TRBJ1-1	TGCGCCAGCAGCTTGGTTGGGCAGGGGATTGGGGCGAACACTGAAGCTTTCTTT	CASSLVGQGIGANTEAFF
.	.	TRBV19	TRBJ1-5	TGTGCCAGCCATTCGGGGACCGGGGGTAGCAATCAGCCCCAGCATTTT	CASHSGTGGSNQPQHF
.	.	TRBV4-3	TRBJ2-6	TGCGCCAGCAGCCAAGATTTGGGAACAGCCGGGGCCAACGTCCTGACTTTC	CASSQDLGTAGANVLTF
TRBD2	.	TRBV7-6	TRBJ2-2	TGTGCCAGCAGCTTAGGGCCTAGCGGATACACCGGGGAGCTGTTTTTT	CASSLGPSGYTGELFF
TRBD2	.	TRBV19	TRBJ2-2	TGTGCCAGTAGTAGCGGGAGCGCGAACACCGGGGAGCTGTTTTTT	CASSSGSANTGELFF
.	few	TRBV19	TRBJ2-1	TGTGCCAGTATGGTCGGGATTGAGCAGTTCTTC	CASMVGIEQFF
TRBD1	.	TRBV6-1	TRBJ1-5	TGTGCCAGCAGCCAACACCCCGGGACAGAGCAGCCCCAGCATTTT	CASSQHPGTEQPQHF
.	.	TRBV11-2	TRBJ1-1	TGTGCCAGCAGCTTTTCAGGGAAAAGCACTGAAGCTTTCTTT	CASSFSGKSTEAFF
TRBD1	.	TRBV18	TRBJ1-2	TGTGCCAGCTCACCATTAGGCAGGGGGGACTATGGCTACACCTTC	CASSPLGRGDYGYTF